This passage covers 20 T cell receptor beta chains from one sample sequenced in a study of CD8+ T cells in alopecia areata. RNA was isolated and reverse transcribed to cDNA, the sequencing template. The protocol was immunoSEQ multiplex PCR, while the TCRdb copy is restricted to in-frame clones and leaves out a portion. In the table there are roughly 150,000 clones, approximately 45% of which are singletons. The sequenced sample was CD4+ T cells sorted from blood. These receptors were taken from a human donor with alopecia areata.

This chain joins TRBV7-8 and TRBJ2-7; tentatively, D is TRBD1 (6 bases). The V end lost 7 bases, the J end lost 5 bases, and 21 bases lay between the germline ends. Germline CDR1 and CDR2: SGHVS and FQNEAQ. The CDR3 has 15 residues. The CDR3 nucleotides read TGTGCCAGCAACTTCGGGTTAAACAGGGCCGACGAGCAGTACTTC. This encodes CASNFGLNRADEQYF.

This chain uses TRBV7-9 with TRBJ2-5; possibly TRBD2 for D (5 bases). Germline V lookup: CDR1 SEHNR, CDR2 FQNEAQ (reference sequence). V lost 1 base to trimming and J lost 0 bases, with 6 bases between them. The CDR3 loop spans 14 amino acids. CDR3 residues: CASSLGGYQETQYF. Here the CDR3 DNA reads TGTGCCAGCAGCTTAGGCGGGTACCAAGAGACCCAGTACTTC.

The chain employs TRBV27 and TRBJ2-1, with D tentatively TRBD1 (6 bases). The CDR3 has 15 amino acids. Germline V CDR1 and CDR2: MNHEY, SMNVEV (reference sequence). V was clipped by 3 bases and J by 1 base, with 10 bases between them. CDR3 in amino acids: CASSFSDSSYNEQFF. The CDR3 DNA follows: TGTGCCAGCAGTTTTTCGGACAGTTCCTACAATGAGCAGTTCTTC.

This clone has just a few counts. V gene TRBV29-1 combines with J gene TRBJ2-7; D is uncertain. In germline, CDR1 is SQVTM, CDR2 ANQGSEA. The V end lost 0 bases, the J end lost 9 bases, and 15 bases lay between the germline ends. The CDR3 length is 13 residues. The CDR3 DNA follows: TGCAGCGTTGAAGATCGATTAGGGCCGAGGCAGTACTTC. Its translation is CSVEDRLGPRQYF.

CDR3 in amino acids: CASSYSNWLAEELFF. Here the CDR3 DNA reads TGTGCCAGCAGTTACTCGAATTGGCTAGCTGAGGAGCTGTTTTTT. This chain links TRBV6-6 with TRBJ2-2, with D possibly being TRBD2 (5 bases). Deletions cut 0 bases from V and 10 bases from J, with 15 bases between. The CDR3 totals 15 residues. Germline V CDR1 and CDR2: MNHNY, SVGAGI (reference sequence).

The chain recombines TRBV2 with TRBJ2-6, with 8 bases lining up with TRBD1. After removal of 6 bases from V and 15 bases from J, the junction contained 4 bases not matched to a gene. The CDR3 consists of 11 residues. Germline lookup yields CDR1 SNHLY and CDR2 FYNNEI. Written as DNA, the CDR3 is TGTGCCAGCAGCCCAGGACAGGGCCTGACTTTC. Translation gives CASSPGQGLTF. The entire variable domain, with the rest obtained from reference TRBV2 and TRBJ2-6, is as follows: EPEVTQTPSHQVTQMGQEVILRCVPISNHLYFYWYRQILGQKVEFLVSFYNNEISEKSEIFDDQFSVERPDGSNFTLKIRSTKLEDSAMYFCASSPGQGLTFGAGSRLTVL.

V usage is TRBV7-3 and J usage is TRBJ1-2, with D perhaps matching TRBD1 (5 bases). Germline CDR1 SGHTA, CDR2 FQGTGA. The germline V and J ends were trimmed by 5 bases and 8 bases, with 15 bases remaining between them. The CDR3 extends over 13 amino acids. CDR3 sequence (DNA): TGTGCCAGCAGCCAACGCGGGGCTGAAGGCTACACCTTC. This sequence encodes CASSQRGAEGYTF.

This clone was observed a single time. At one end, the junction sequence differs from germline, possibly due to a read error. This sequence joins TRBV29-1 and TRBJ2-1; 11 nucleotides line up with TRBD2. Per the germline V gene, CDR1 is SQVTM and CDR2 is ANQGSEA. The CDR3 length is 14 residues. Here the CDR3 reads CSVEEPSGRSRSIF. The CDR3 DNA reads as TGCAGCGTTGAAGAACCTAGCGGGAGGAGTCGGTCGATCTTC.

The table lists this clone with a few counts. Here the CDR3 reads CASSQWDRASGANVLTF. The CDR3, as DNA: TGTGCCAGCAGCCAGTGGGACAGGGCGTCTGGGGCCAACGTCCTGACTTTC. The chain recombines TRBV9 with TRBJ2-6, with TRBD1 matching over 9 bases. Germline CDR1 is SGDLS and CDR2 is YYNGEE. J lost 1 base, V lost 4 bases, and 6 bases had no gene match. The CDR3 is 17 residues long.

CDR3 DNA: TGCAGCGTTCTACAGGGACCTAGCACAGATACGCAGTATTTT. It codes for CSVLQGPSTDTQYF. J is TRBJ2-3 and V is TRBV29-1, with D maybe TRBD1 (6 bases). This CDR3 contains 14 residues. From germline, CDR1 is SQVTM and CDR2 ANQGSEA. V gave up 5 bases and J gave up 0 bases, with 12 bases separating them.

The V and J genes are TRBV28 and TRBJ2-7; 9 bases map to TRBD1. The CDR3 is 14 residues long. The germline V gene encodes CDR1 MDHEN and CDR2 SYDVKM. Losses at the gene ends were 10 bases for V and 4 bases for J; bases not matched to a gene: 11. The CDR3 protein is CATTRTGEAYEQYF. In DNA form, the CDR3 reads TGTGCCACTACAAGGACAGGGGAGGCTTACGAGCAGTACTTC.

This clone was seen once. This rearrangement joins TRBV27 to TRBJ2-1; D is perhaps TRBD2 (7 bases). The CDR3 contains 16 residues. The germline V gene encodes CDR1 MNHEY and CDR2 SMNVEV (reference sequence). Trimming removed 7 bases from V and 7 bases from J, with 23 bases in between. CDR3 protein: CASTAGGGGFRNEQFF. The CDR3, as DNA: TGTGCCAGCACGGCCGGCGGGGGCGGGTTTCGAAATGAGCAGTTCTTC.

This clone was seen once. The gene calls are TRBV11-2 and TRBJ2-7, with D possibly being TRBD1 or TRBD2 (6 bases each). This CDR3 contains 13 residues. Trimming stripped 6 bases from V and 2 bases from J, with 11 bases between. CDR1 is SGHAT, CDR2 FQNNGV, per germline. The CDR3 region has the DNA TGTGCCAGCAGATGGGGGGCCCCCTACGAGCAGTACTTC. This codes for CASRWGAPYEQYF.

The chain links TRBV29-1 to TRBJ2-7, with D possibly TRBD2 on 5 matching bases. V was pared by 4 bases and J by 2 bases, with 15 bases between. The CDR3 is 14 amino acids. CDR1 and CDR2 from the germline V gene are SQVTM and ANQGSEA. The CDR3 region has the DNA TGCAGCGTTGGTGGGAGAATTAATACCTACGAGCAGTACTTC. Residues: CSVGGRINTYEQYF.

The rearrangement uses TRBV6-6 and TRBJ2-4; D is unresolved. The germline V gene has CDR1 MNHNY and CDR2 SVGAGI (reference sequence). This CDR3 comprises 11 residues. Trimming removed 2 bases at V and 7 bases at J, with 3 bases between. CDR3 nucleotides: TGTGCCAGCAGTTACCCTAACATTCAGTACTTC. This sequence encodes CASSYPNIQYF.

This chain links TRBV15 with TRBJ2-7, with D maybe TRBD2 (5 bases). The CDR3 consists of 15 residues. Between the trimmed V and J ends, which lost 0 bases and 0 bases, there was a span of 9 bases. Germline CDR1 is LNHNV and CDR2 is YYDKDF (reference sequence). The CDR3, as DNA: TGTGCCACCAGCAGAGATGGGAGCTTCTCCTACGAGCAGTACTTC. It is translated as CATSRDGSFSYEQYF.

The chain has TRBV29-1 and TRBJ2-2; 7 nucleotides match TRBD1. The CDR3 is made up of 13 amino acids. Germline loops: CDR1 SQVTM, CDR2 ANQGSEA. The CDR3 DNA sequence: TGCAGTGCTACAAACAGGGGCACCGGGGAGCTGTTTTTT. Protein product: CSATNRGTGELFF.

This clone was seen a few times. CDR3 coding DNA: TGCAGCGTTGGGACAAGGGATCAGCCCCAGCATTTT. Protein: CSVGTRDQPQHF. This chain joins TRBV29-1 and TRBJ1-5; a possible D gene is TRBD1 (5 bases). The CDR3 totals 12 residues. Trimming left V 4 bases short and J 5 bases short, with 9 bases between. CDR1 and CDR2 (germline): SQVTM, ANQGSEA.

The genes are TRBV7-9 and TRBJ1-2; D is possibly TRBD1 (5 bases). This CDR3 region has 16 residues. Germline V gene data show CDR1 as SEHNR and CDR2 as FQNEAQ (reference sequence). V was trimmed by 4 bases and J by 6 bases, leaving 21 bases between them. CDR3 region: CASSSPGRGGADGYTF. The DNA for the CDR3 is TGTGCCAGCAGCTCCCCCGGCCGCGGTGGGGCGGATGGCTACACCTTC.

V is TRBV27 and J is TRBJ1-1; no reliable D call. V was clipped by 8 bases and J by 4 bases, with 11 bases between them. The CDR3 runs to 12 residues. The germline CDR1 and CDR2 sequences are MNHEY and SMNVEV (reference sequence). The CDR3 region is CASVNWGTEAFF. Written as DNA, the CDR3 is TGTGCCAGCGTCAATTGGGGCACTGAAGCTTTCTTT.